The rows below give T cell receptor beta chains drawn from one sample of a study of blood T cell repertoires in COVID-19. Measured with immunoSEQ multiplex PCR; TCRdb has only the in-frame clones, and not every one. The sample lists approximately 260,000 clones; 80% to 85% were seen once. Sample: peripheral blood. The source of these receptors is a woman aged 55-70 years with active or convalescent COVID-19. Both conserved end residues are part of each CDR3. The D gene is left open where the match is weak. Expanded clones are given a class, and other clones once, few, many or no size at all.

len: 16; abundance: -; v_gene: TRBV5-4; j_gene: TRBJ1-6; d_gene: TRBD1; CDR3aa: CASSFLQGASNSPLHF; CDR3nt: TGTGCCAGCAGCTTCTTACAGGGGGCTTCTAATTCACCCCTCCACTTT
len: 14; abundance: -; v_gene: TRBV30; j_gene: TRBJ1-6; d_gene: -; CDR3aa: CAWGPRDKNSPLHF; CDR3nt: TGTGCCTGGGGTCCTCGGGACAAAAATTCACCCCTCCACTTT
len: 13; abundance: -; v_gene: TRBV30; j_gene: TRBJ2-7; d_gene: -; CDR3aa: CAWSLSFGTVTIF; CDR3nt: TGTGCCTGGAGTCTATCTTTTGGAACAGTTACCATCTTC
len: 16; abundance: -; v_gene: TRBV19; j_gene: TRBJ2-3; d_gene: TRBD2; CDR3aa: CASSMGTSGGRDTQYF; CDR3nt: TGTGCCAGTAGTATGGGGACTAGCGGGGGTCGCGATACGCAGTATTTT
len: 13; abundance: -; v_gene: TRBV6-5; j_gene: TRBJ2-4; d_gene: -; CDR3aa: CASSYSDEAIQYF; CDR3nt: TGTGCCAGCAGTTACTCAGACGAGGCCATTCAGTACTTC
len: 16; abundance: -; v_gene: TRBV3-1/TRBV3-2; j_gene: TRBJ2-5; d_gene: -; CDR3aa: CASSHGQTLYQETQYF; CDR3nt: TGTGCCAGCAGCCATGGACAGACCCTGTACCAAGAGACCCAGTACTTC
len: 14; abundance: -; v_gene: TRBV18; j_gene: TRBJ2-3; d_gene: -; CDR3aa: CASSPYEASDTQYF; CDR3nt: TGTGCCAGCTCACCATATGAGGCGTCAGATACGCAGTATTTT
len: 14; abundance: -; v_gene: TRBV19; j_gene: TRBJ2-7; d_gene: -; CDR3aa: CASRRGRTSYEQYF; CDR3nt: TGTGCCAGTAGAAGGGGCCGCACCTCCTACGAGCAGTACTTC
len: 15; abundance: -; v_gene: TRBV19; j_gene: TRBJ1-2; d_gene: TRBD1; CDR3aa: CASTPGTGSDYGYTF; CDR3nt: TGTGCCAGTACCCCGGGGACAGGGTCTGACTATGGCTACACCTTC
len: 13; abundance: -; v_gene: TRBV18; j_gene: TRBJ1-1; d_gene: -; CDR3aa: CASSSGEGTEAFF; CDR3nt: TGTGCCAGCTCTTCAGGGGAGGGCACTGAAGCTTTCTTT
len: 17; abundance: -; v_gene: TRBV5-6; j_gene: TRBJ1-2; d_gene: TRBD1; CDR3aa: CASSSWEGQGVLYGYTF; CDR3nt: TGTGCCAGCAGCTCATGGGAGGGACAGGGTGTCCTCTATGGCTACACCTTC
len: 10; abundance: -; v_gene: TRBV29-1; j_gene: TRBJ1-2; d_gene: -; CDR3aa: CSVEAGGYTF; CDR3nt: TGCAGCGTTGAAGCGGGGGGCTACACCTTC
len: 13; abundance: -; v_gene: TRBV9; j_gene: TRBJ1-2; d_gene: TRBD1; CDR3aa: CASSPGGHYGYTF; CDR3nt: TGTGCCAGCAGCCCAGGGGGGCACTATGGCTACACCTTC
len: 17; abundance: -; v_gene: TRBV27; j_gene: TRBJ2-1; d_gene: TRBD2; CDR3aa: CASSSELGAGGRNEQFF; CDR3nt: TGTGCCAGCAGTTCCGAGTTGGGGGCGGGGGGGCGCAATGAGCAGTTCTTC
len: 13; abundance: once; v_gene: TRBV12-3/TRBV12-4; j_gene: TRBJ1-3; d_gene: -; CDR3aa: CASSLGFQDTIYF; CDR3nt: TGTGCCAGCAGTTTAGGGTTTCAGGACACCATATATTTT
len: 13; abundance: -; v_gene: TRBV7-9; j_gene: TRBJ1-2; d_gene: -; CDR3aa: CASSKDSNYGYTF; CDR3nt: TGTGCCAGCTCAAAGGACAGTAACTATGGCTACACCTTC
len: 14; abundance: -; v_gene: TRBV30; j_gene: TRBJ1-5; d_gene: -; CDR3aa: CAWSKAGGSQPQHF; CDR3nt: TGTGCCTGGAGTAAGGCCGGGGGTAGCCAGCCCCAGCATTTT
len: 17; abundance: -; v_gene: TRBV4-1; j_gene: TRBJ2-3; d_gene: -; CDR3aa: CASSQGLQGFGTDTQYF; CDR3nt: TGCGCCAGCAGCCAAGGACTCCAGGGGTTCGGCACAGATACGCAGTATTTT
len: 14; abundance: -; v_gene: TRBV20-1; j_gene: TRBJ1-2; d_gene: -; CDR3aa: CSASWGGRAVGYTF; CDR3nt: TGCAGTGCTAGTTGGGGGGGCAGGGCGGTTGGCTACACCTTC
len: 15; abundance: -; v_gene: TRBV9; j_gene: TRBJ2-1; d_gene: TRBD1; CDR3aa: CASSVATGALGGQFF; CDR3nt: TGTGCCAGCAGCGTAGCTACAGGGGCACTGGGCGGGCAGTTCTTC
len: 13; abundance: -; v_gene: TRBV10-3; j_gene: TRBJ2-1; d_gene: -; CDR3aa: CAISALDSNEQFF; CDR3nt: TGTGCCATCAGCGCCCTTGACTCTAATGAGCAGTTCTTC
len: 14; abundance: -; v_gene: TRBV7-9; j_gene: TRBJ1-2; d_gene: TRBD1; CDR3aa: CASSTMTGSYGYTF; CDR3nt: TGTGCCAGCAGCACCATGACAGGGAGCTATGGCTACACCTTC
len: 16; abundance: -; v_gene: TRBV3-1/TRBV3-2; j_gene: TRBJ2-5; d_gene: TRBD1; CDR3aa: CASSQDRTGPQETQYF; CDR3nt: TGTGCCAGCAGCCAAGATAGGACAGGGCCTCAAGAGACCCAGTACTTC